Shown below are 20 T cell receptor beta chains from a single sample sequenced in a study of cytomegalovirus exposure and HLA in healthy donors. The PCR had 60 Vbeta and 13 Jbeta primers. Sequencing was performed with immunoSEQ multiplex PCR; in TCRdb, only in-frame clones are kept and a portion is missing. The sample has some 150,000 clones, roughly 77% seen once. Sequences were obtained from PBMCs. These receptors came from a man aged 35 to 55 in good health and CMV-seronegative.

The V call is TRBV5-1, the J call TRBJ1-4; the match to TRBD1 covers 11 bases. Germline CDR1 SGHRS, CDR2 YFSETQ. Germline trimming cut 0 bases from V and 1 base from J; bases unmatched to any gene: 5. The CDR3 is 18 residues long. This CDR3 reads CASSLGDRGFGTNEKLFF. DNA for the CDR3: TGCGCCAGCAGCTTGGGGGACAGGGGGTTCGGAACTAATGAAAAACTGTTTTTT.

This clone was picked up a small number of times. The V call is TRBV4-2, the J call TRBJ2-1; tentatively, D is TRBD1 (6 bases). The length of the CDR3 is 16 residues. V was clipped by 3 bases and J by 5 bases, with 17 bases between them. Per the germline V gene, CDR1 is LGHNA and CDR2 is YNFKEQ. This chain's CDR3 is CASSQGTGKQDNEQFF. In DNA, the CDR3 is TGTGCCAGCAGCCAGGGTACAGGGAAGCAGGACAATGAGCAGTTCTTC.

In this sample, this clone turned up a few times. The chain has TRBV27 and TRBJ1-4; TRBD1 might be the D (5 bases). This CDR3 is 15 amino acids long. V dropped 4 bases and J dropped 5 bases, with 14 bases sitting between them. Germline CDR1 and CDR2: MNHEY and SMNVEV (reference sequence). The CDR3 coding sequence is TGTGCCAGCAGTTCGGAGGGACGGGGAAATGAAAAACTGTTTTTT. The encoded protein is CASSSEGRGNEKLFF.

Only a few counts were recorded for this clone. V gene TRBV28 combines with J gene TRBJ1-6; the match to TRBD1 covers 8 bases. V shed 6 bases and J 10 bases; nucleotides not matched to a gene: 8. This CDR3 is 14 amino acids long. Germline CDR1 is MDHEN and CDR2 is SYDVKM. The CDR3 sequence is CASSLEYRGSPLHF. Written as DNA, the CDR3 is TGTGCCAGCAGCCTCGAATACAGGGGGTCACCCCTCCACTTT.

The rearrangement uses TRBV5-5 and TRBJ1-2; 7 nucleotides align to TRBD1. The CDR3 length is 15 residues. V shed 4 bases, J shed 5 bases, and the junction held 11 bases outside the gene matches. CDR1 is SGHKS, CDR2 YYEKEE, per germline (reference sequence). The CDR3 sequence is CASSLRDSVPYGYTF. CDR3 nucleotide sequence: TGTGCCAGCAGCCTCCGGGACAGCGTACCTTATGGCTACACCTTC.

The genes are TRBV21-1 and TRBJ2-7; the table's D call TRBD1 went unverified against the DNA. TRBV21-1 is a known pseudogene. The CDR3 length is 15 residues. The CDR3 region is CASNVAGTGSYEQYF. Written as DNA, the CDR3 is TGTGCCAGCAACGTAGCCGGGACAGGCTCCTACGAGCAGTACTTC.

The CDR3 is CASSLVRGEQYF. CDR3 nucleotide sequence: TGTGCCAGCAGCTTGGTTCGGGGCGAGCAGTACTTC. This sequence joins TRBV7-9 and TRBJ2-7; weak D call: TRBD2 (5 bases). The CDR3 covers 12 residues. CDR1 and CDR2 (germline): SEHNR, FQNEAQ (reference sequence). Deletions cut 3 bases from V and 6 bases from J, with 9 bases between.

The chain employs TRBV7-9 and TRBJ2-1; 9 positions match TRBD2. CDR3 length equals 18 residues. V dropped 4 bases and J dropped 3; count of bases not matched to a gene: 13. Germline CDR1 SEHNR, CDR2 FQNEAQ (reference sequence). This chain's CDR3 is CASSSPAAGGSNYNEQFF. CDR3 sequence (DNA): TGTGCCAGCAGCTCCCCCGCAGCGGGGGGATCGAACTACAATGAGCAGTTCTTC.

The J gene is TRBJ2-5, the V gene TRBV6-1, with 7 bases fitting TRBD1. The end of the DNA aligns better with TRBJ2-7, so the J call may be wrong. CDR3 length: 16 amino acids. Germline V gene sequence: CDR1 MNHNS, CDR2 SASEGT. CDR3 in amino acids: CASSEAGTVLDYEQYF. The CDR3 region has the DNA TGTGCCAGCAGTGAAGCCGGGACAGTATTAGACTACGAGCAGTACTTC.

This rearrangement joins TRBV5-1 to TRBJ1-2; 8 nucleotides match TRBD1. The CDR3 runs 14 residues. Germline lookup yields CDR1 SGHRS and CDR2 YFSETQ. Losses at the gene ends were 3 bases for V and 4 bases for J; bases not matched to a gene: 5. CDR3 in amino acids: CASSSTGGSYGYTF. For the CDR3, the DNA is TGCGCCAGCAGCTCAACAGGGGGGTCCTATGGCTACACCTTC.

A single count supports this clone. The rearrangement links TRBV7-2 to TRBJ1-2; TRBD1 matches at 9 bases. This CDR3 is 17 amino acids long. Per germline, CDR1 SGHTA and CDR2 FQGNSA. After removal of 5 bases from V and 1 base from J, the junction contained 11 bases not matched to a gene. CDR3 protein: CASSHVQGAHNNYGYTF. CDR3 DNA sequence: TGTGCCAGCAGCCATGTACAGGGGGCGCACAATAACTATGGCTACACCTTC.

The chain carries TRBV23-1 and TRBJ2-7; 7 positions agree with TRBD1. TRBV23-1 is treated as an ORF (open reading frame) with a function not yet certain. CDR3 length: 19 amino acids. Losses at the gene ends were 4 bases for V and 4 bases for J; bases not matched to a gene: 22. The CDR3 nucleotides read TGCGCCAGCAGTCTTTGCCTTACCTACAGGGGCTACTACGGGTACGAGCAGTACTTC. The encoded protein is CASSLCLTYRGYYGYEQYF.

The chain is built from TRBV5-1 and TRBJ2-1; no clear D. V lost 4 bases and J lost 12, with 17 bases in between. The CDR3 length is 13 residues. The germline CDR1 and CDR2 sequences are SGHRS and YFSETQ. CDR3 bases: TGCGCCAGCAGCCCCCCCCCGATGGAGACGCAGTTCTTC. It specifies CASSPPPMETQFF.

The chain employs TRBV5-4 and TRBJ1-5; 7 bases fit TRBD1. V gave up 0 bases and J gave up 7 bases; unmatched junction bases: 4. This CDR3 is 14 amino acids long. Germline V gene sequence: CDR1 SGHNT, CDR2 YYREEE (reference sequence). The CDR3, as DNA: TGTGCCAGCAGCTTGGGACAGGGTGGCCAGCCCCAGCATTTT. Translation: CASSLGQGGQPQHF.

The chain links TRBV19 to TRBJ1-5; D is perhaps TRBD1 (6 bases). The V end lost 8 bases, the J end lost 6 bases, and 14 bases lay between the germline ends. The CDR3 has 13 amino acids. The germline V gene encodes CDR1 LNHDA and CDR2 SQIVND (reference sequence). CDR3 loop: CASADTGTQPQHF. The CDR3 region has the DNA TGTGCCAGTGCAGATACAGGGACTCAGCCCCAGCATTTT.

The genes are TRBV7-2 and TRBJ1-1; maybe TRBD1 (5 bases). Trimming stripped 3 bases from V and 1 base from J, with 9 bases between. Germline CDR1 reads SGHTA; CDR2 reads FQGNSA. The CDR3 has 14 amino acids. The chain's CDR3 is CASSFRAGNTEAFF. The CDR3 coding sequence is TGTGCCAGCAGCTTCAGGGCAGGGAACACTGAAGCTTTCTTT. Drawing the rest from reference TRBV7-2 and TRBJ1-1, the complete variable domain is GAGVSQSPSNKVTEKGKDVELRCDPISGHTALYWYRQSLGQGLEFLIYFQGNSAPDKSGLPSDRFSAERTGGSVSTLTIQRTQQEDSAVYLCASSFRAGNTEAFFGQGTRLTVV.

This rearrangement joins TRBV5-1 to TRBJ1-4; maybe TRBD1 (5 bases). The germline V gene encodes CDR1 SGHRS and CDR2 YFSETQ. V was shortened by 0 bases and J by 8 bases, with 14 bases between the two germline ends. The CDR3 consists of 15 residues. In DNA form, the CDR3 reads TGCGCCAGCAGCTTGGAGCAGGGCTTTTACGAAAAACTGTTTTTT. This codes for CASSLEQGFYEKLFF.

V is TRBV28 and J is TRBJ2-7; 7 bases agree with TRBD1. Germline trimming cut 4 bases from V and 3 bases from J; bases unmatched to any gene: 3. Germline CDR1 reads MDHEN; CDR2 reads SYDVKM. CDR3 length equals 13 residues. This chain's CDR3 is CASSWGQNYEQYF. The CDR3 DNA follows: TGTGCCAGCAGTTGGGGACAGAACTACGAGCAGTACTTC. Full variable domain (missing parts from reference TRBV28 and TRBJ2-7): DVKVTQSSRYLVKRTGEKVFLECVQDMDHENMFWYRQDPGLGLRLIYFSYDVKMKEKGDIPEGYSVSREKKERFSLILESASTNQTSMYLCASSWGQNYEQYFGPGTRLTVT.

The chain employs TRBV27 and TRBJ2-2; D gene unclear. With 4 bases removed from V and 8 bases from J, the gap between germline ends came to 5 bases. The CDR3 is 11 amino acids. Germline V gene data show CDR1 as MNHEY and CDR2 as SMNVEV (reference sequence). CDR3 DNA: TGTGCCAGCAGTTGGGCGGGGGAGCTGTTTTTT. Its translation: CASSWAGELFF.

Only a few counts were recorded for this clone. This chain uses TRBV28 with TRBJ1-5; D is unresolved. CDR3 length: 12 amino acids. Germline V gives CDR1 MDHEN, CDR2 SYDVKM. Deletions cut 6 bases from V and 3 bases from J, with 6 bases between. CDR3 sequence (DNA): TGTGCCAGCAGCTTGGCCAATCAGCCCCAGCATTTT. Translating it yields CASSLANQPQHF. The whole variable domain, remainder taken from reference TRBV28 and TRBJ1-5, is DVKVTQSSRYLVKRTGEKVFLECVQDMDHENMFWYRQDPGLGLRLIYFSYDVKMKEKGDIPEGYSVSREKKERFSLILESASTNQTSMYLCASSLANQPQHFGDGTRLSIL.